This T cell receptor beta chain was captured in a study of post-analysis software for immune sequencing data. Overall study context: Secondary progressive, relapsing-remitting and progressive-relapsing multiple sclerosis were among the included disease courses.

Researchers reported that TCR beta cDNA libraries carried unique molecular identifiers. From approximately 0.95 to 9.8 million T cells, 550,000 or so cDNA molecules were obtained. MiXCR, applied by TCRdb to the PCR reads, yields one record per CDR3 protein. The sample has about half a million distinct CDR3 sequences, approximately 46% seen once. As concerns this clonotype: Its target is not known.

The study, taken as a whole, reports: Five or six TRBV segments appeared more often in patients than in controls, and TRBV5-6, TRBV5-1 and TRBV20-1 were among these. Significantly lower normalized Chao1 diversity was found in patients with multiple sclerosis relative to controls. F-measure co-clustering was strong for batch-matched samples.

The germline CDR1 and CDR2 sequences are MGHRA and YSYEKL. V was clipped by 5 bases and J by 3 bases; unmatched bases: 10. This CDR3 comprises 15 residues. This clonotype was sampled from a girl between 5 and 17 years old with multiple sclerosis. The specimen was blood. The chain couples TRBV4-1 to TRBJ2-7; 7 positions agree with TRBD2. CDR3 loop: CASSETTSAYYEQYF. CDR3 in DNA: TGCGCCAGCAGCGAAACTACTAGCGCTTACTACGAGCAGTACTTC.